The source of this T cell receptor beta chain is a study of blood T cells in healthy people across ages. Every donor gave 7.5 to 10 milliliters of peripheral blood. This clonotype was found a few times. What it recognizes is unknown. The CDR3 length is 14 residues. V lost 5 bases and J lost 10, with 15 bases in between. Regarding the study as a whole: Unsorted PBMCs prevented conclusive naive versus antigen-experienced comparison.

The authors ran a second PCR of 7 to 11 cycles using a sample-barcoded 5' primer and a J-beta primer mix. TCRdb processed the 5' RACE reads anew with MiXCR; each CDR3 protein has one entry. The table records hundreds of thousands of distinct CDR3 sequences, around 24% of them present only once. This same sample was also part of a study on T cells of mothers and their children. As that report states: Samples were provided by three healthy Caucasian mothers and their six children. Whether pairs are related or unrelated, thymic selection shapes their TCR recombination output in much the same way.

The J gene is TRBJ1-6, the V gene TRBV12-3 or TRBV12-4; D may be TRBD1 (6 bases). This receptor was obtained from a boy aged 5-17 years in good health. The sequenced sample consisted of blood. CDR3 coding DNA: TGTGCCAGCAGTCCAGGGACATTGGGCTCACCCCTCCACTTT. The encoded protein is CASSPGTLGSPLHF.